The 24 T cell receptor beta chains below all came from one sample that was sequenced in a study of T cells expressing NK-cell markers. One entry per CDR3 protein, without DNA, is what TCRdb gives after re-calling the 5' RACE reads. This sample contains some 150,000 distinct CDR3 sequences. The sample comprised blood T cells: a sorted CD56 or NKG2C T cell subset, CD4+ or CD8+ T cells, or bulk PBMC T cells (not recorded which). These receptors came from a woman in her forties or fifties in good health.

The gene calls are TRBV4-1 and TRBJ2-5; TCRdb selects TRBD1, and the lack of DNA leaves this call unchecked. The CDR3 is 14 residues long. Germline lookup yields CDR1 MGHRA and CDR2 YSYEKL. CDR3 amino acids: CASSPWGGEETQYF.

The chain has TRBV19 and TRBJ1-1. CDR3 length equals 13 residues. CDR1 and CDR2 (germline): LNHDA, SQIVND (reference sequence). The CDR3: CASSIGLYTEAFF.

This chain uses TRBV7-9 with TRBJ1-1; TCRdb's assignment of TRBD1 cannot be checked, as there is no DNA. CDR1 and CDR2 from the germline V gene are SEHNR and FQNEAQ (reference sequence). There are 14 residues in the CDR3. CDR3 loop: CASSPKGGNTEAFF.

The CDR3 sequence: CASSLRTGAYSNQPQHF. This chain joins TRBV28 and TRBJ1-5; TCRdb picks TRBD1, but there is no DNA to check that call. CDR1 and CDR2 (germline): MDHEN, SYDVKM. The CDR3 sequence is 17 residues long.

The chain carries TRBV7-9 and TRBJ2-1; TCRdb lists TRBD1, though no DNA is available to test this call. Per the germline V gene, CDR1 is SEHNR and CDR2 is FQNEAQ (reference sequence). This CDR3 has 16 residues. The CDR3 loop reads CASSTTGGTGGIGQFF.

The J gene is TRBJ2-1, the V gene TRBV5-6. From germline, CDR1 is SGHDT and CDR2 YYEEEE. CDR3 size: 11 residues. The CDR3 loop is CASSLGREQFF.

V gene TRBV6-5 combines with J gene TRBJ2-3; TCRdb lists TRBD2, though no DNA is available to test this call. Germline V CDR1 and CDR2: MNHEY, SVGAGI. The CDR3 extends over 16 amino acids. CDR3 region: CASSYLAGSGTDTQYF.

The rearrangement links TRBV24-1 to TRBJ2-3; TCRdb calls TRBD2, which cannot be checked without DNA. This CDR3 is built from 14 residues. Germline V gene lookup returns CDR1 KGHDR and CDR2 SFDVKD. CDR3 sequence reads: CATSVAGEADTQYF.

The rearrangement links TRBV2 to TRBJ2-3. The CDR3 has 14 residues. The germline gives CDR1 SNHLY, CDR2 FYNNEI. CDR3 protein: CASSEYHAADTQYF. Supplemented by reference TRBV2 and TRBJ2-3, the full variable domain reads EPEVTQTPSHQVTQMGQEVILRCVPISNHLYFYWYRQILGQKVEFLVSFYNNEISEKSEIFDDQFSVERPDGSNFTLKIRSTKLEDSAMYFCASSEYHAADTQYFGPGTRLTVL.

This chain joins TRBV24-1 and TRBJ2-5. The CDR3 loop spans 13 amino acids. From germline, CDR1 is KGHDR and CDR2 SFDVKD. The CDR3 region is CATSDELQETQYF.

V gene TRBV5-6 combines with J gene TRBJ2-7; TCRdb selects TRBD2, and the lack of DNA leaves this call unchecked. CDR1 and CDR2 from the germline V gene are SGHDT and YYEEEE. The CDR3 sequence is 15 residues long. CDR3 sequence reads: CASSLLSTSVYEQYF.

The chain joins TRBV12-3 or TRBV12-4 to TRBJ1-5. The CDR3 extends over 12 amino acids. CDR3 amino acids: CASSLGVDDQHF.

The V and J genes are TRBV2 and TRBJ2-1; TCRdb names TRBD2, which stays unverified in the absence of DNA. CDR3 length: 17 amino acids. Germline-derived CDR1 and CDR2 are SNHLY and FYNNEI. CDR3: CASPGLAGGSSYNEQFF. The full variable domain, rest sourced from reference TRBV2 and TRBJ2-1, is EPEVTQTPSHQVTQMGQEVILRCVPISNHLYFYWYRQILGQKVEFLVSFYNNEISEKSEIFDDQFSVERPDGSNFTLKIRSTKLEDSAMYFCASPGLAGGSSYNEQFFGPGTRLTVL.

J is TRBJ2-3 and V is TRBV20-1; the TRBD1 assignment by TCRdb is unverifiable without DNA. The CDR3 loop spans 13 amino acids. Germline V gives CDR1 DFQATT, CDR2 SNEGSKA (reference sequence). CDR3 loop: CSAPGKGWDTQYF.

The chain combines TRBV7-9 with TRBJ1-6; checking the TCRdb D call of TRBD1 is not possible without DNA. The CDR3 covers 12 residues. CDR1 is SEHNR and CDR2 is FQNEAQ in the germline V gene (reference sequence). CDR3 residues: CASRGGNSPLHF.

CDR3 region: CSARVAGEGTDTQYF. The chain joins TRBV20-1 to TRBJ2-3; TCRdb lists TRBD2, though no DNA is available to test this call. CDR3 size: 15 residues. Germline-derived CDR1 and CDR2 are DFQATT and SNEGSKA (reference sequence).

The CDR3 here is CASTPRVAGTGELFF. V usage is TRBV4-1 and J usage is TRBJ2-2; TCRdb's D call, TRBD1, is unchecked because there is no DNA. Germline assignment: CDR1 MGHRA and CDR2 YSYEKL. The CDR3 runs to 15 residues.

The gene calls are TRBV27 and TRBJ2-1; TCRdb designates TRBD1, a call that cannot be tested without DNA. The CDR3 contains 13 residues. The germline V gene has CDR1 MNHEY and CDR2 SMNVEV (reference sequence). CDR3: CASSGGGNDEQFF.

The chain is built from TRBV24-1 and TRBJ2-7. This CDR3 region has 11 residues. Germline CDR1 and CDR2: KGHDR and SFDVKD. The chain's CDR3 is CATSAGSEQYF.

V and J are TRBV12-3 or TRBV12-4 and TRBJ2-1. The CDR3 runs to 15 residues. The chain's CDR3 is CASSSDPSSYNEQFF.

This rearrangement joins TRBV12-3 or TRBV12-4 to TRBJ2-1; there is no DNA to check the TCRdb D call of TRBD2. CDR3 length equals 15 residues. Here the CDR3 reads CASRRPGTSQRMQFF.

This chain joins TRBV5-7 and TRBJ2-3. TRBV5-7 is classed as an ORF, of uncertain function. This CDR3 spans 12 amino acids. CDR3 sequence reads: CASMDRGDTQYF.

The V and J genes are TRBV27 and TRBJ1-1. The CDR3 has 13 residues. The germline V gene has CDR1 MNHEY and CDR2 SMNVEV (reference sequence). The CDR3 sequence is CASSFTFGTEAFF.

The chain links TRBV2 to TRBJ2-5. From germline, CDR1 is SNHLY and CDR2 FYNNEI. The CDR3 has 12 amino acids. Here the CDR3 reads CASQASQETQYF.